This TCR beta chain came from a study of T cell responses to AZD1222 COVID-19 vaccine. The CDR3 extends over 16 amino acids. V lost 5 bases and J 1 base, leaving 14 bases between the germline ends. Germline-derived CDR1 and CDR2 are SGHVS and FNYEAQ. TCRdb's copy holds only in-frame clones and misses some; the assay was immunoSEQ multiplex PCR. This table holds 150,000 to 250,000 clones, approximately 93% found once. The sequence derives from an adult who received the AZD1222 COVID-19 vaccine. The material was peripheral blood, obtained 28 days after the second AZD1222 dose. The chain employs TRBV7-6 and TRBJ1-4; D is unresolved. CDR3 bases: TGTGCCAGCAGCCCAGGACGGGCGTTAACTAATGAAAAACTGTTTTTT. Protein sequence: CASSPGRALTNEKLFF.